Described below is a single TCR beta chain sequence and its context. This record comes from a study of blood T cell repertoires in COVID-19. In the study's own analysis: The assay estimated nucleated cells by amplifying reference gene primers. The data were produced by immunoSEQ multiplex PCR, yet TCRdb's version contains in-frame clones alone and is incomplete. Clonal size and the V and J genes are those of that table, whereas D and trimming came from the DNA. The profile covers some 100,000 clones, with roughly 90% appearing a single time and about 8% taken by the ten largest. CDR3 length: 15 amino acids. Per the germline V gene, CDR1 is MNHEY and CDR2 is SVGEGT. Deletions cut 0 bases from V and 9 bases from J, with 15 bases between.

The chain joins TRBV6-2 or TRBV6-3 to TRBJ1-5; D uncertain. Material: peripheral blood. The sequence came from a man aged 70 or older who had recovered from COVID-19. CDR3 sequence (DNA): TGTGCCAGCAGTTACTCAGTTACACCCTCACGGCCCCAGCATTTT. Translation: CASSYSVTPSRPQHF.